This T cell receptor (beta chain) was found in a study of cytomegalovirus exposure and HLA in healthy donors. Generated by immunoSEQ multiplex PCR, the TCRdb table keeps only in-frame clones and is missing some. The table has about 60,000 clones, 85% to 95% seen once. V lost 0 bases, J lost 15 bases, and 18 bases lay in between. CDR1 and CDR2 from the germline V gene are SGHAT and FQNNGV. There are 14 residues in the CDR3. Study-level findings and limits: Among TCR beta chains, those listed as cytomegalovirus-associated numbered around 180. Among TCR sequences, most were rare, though some public TCRs appeared in many donors. According to a subsequent analysis, TCR clusters identified in the first cohort showed a tendency to co-occur across the roughly 120 validation repertoires.

Concerning this clone itself: Its antigen is undetermined.

Sequencing used PBMCs. This TCR was recovered from a woman under 30 in good health and CMV-seropositive. V gene TRBV11-2 combines with J gene TRBJ2-1; D may be TRBD2 (5 bases). CDR3 in amino acids: CASSLERSAGGPFF. The CDR3 nucleotides are TGTGCCAGCAGCTTAGAAAGGTCTGCGGGTGGGCCGTTCTTC.